This paragraph covers one T cell receptor beta chain sequence. Other nucleotide sequences from this sample produce the same CDR3. The sample belongs to a study of blood T cell repertoires in COVID-19. In the authors' workflow: Amplification from reference gene primers served as the basis for estimated nucleated cell counts. Only in-frame clones appear in the TCRdb table, and some are missing; sequencing was by immunoSEQ multiplex PCR. That table is the source of V, J and clone size, and D and trimming were worked out from the DNA. The sample includes approximately 150,000 clones, about 89% seen only once; the top ten take approximately 40%. This clonotype originated in a man aged 50 or older who had recovered from COVID-19. Sequenced material: peripheral blood.

This CDR3 reads CASSLGRGSYEQYF. Written as DNA, the CDR3 is TGTGCCAGCAGCTTGGGCAGGGGCTCCTACGAGCAGTACTTC. The rearrangement links TRBV11-3 to TRBJ2-7; D might be TRBD1 (6 bases). Germline V CDR1 and CDR2: SGHNT, YENEEA. This CDR3 has 14 residues. Trimming left V 3 bases short and J 0 bases short, with 9 bases between. The full variable domain, rest sourced from reference TRBV11-3 and TRBJ2-7, is EAGVVQSPRYKIIEKKQPVAFWCNPISGHNTLYWYLQNLGQGPELLIRYENEEAVDDSQLPKDRFSAERLKGVDSTLKIQPAELGDSAVYLCASSLGRGSYEQYFGPGTRLTVT.